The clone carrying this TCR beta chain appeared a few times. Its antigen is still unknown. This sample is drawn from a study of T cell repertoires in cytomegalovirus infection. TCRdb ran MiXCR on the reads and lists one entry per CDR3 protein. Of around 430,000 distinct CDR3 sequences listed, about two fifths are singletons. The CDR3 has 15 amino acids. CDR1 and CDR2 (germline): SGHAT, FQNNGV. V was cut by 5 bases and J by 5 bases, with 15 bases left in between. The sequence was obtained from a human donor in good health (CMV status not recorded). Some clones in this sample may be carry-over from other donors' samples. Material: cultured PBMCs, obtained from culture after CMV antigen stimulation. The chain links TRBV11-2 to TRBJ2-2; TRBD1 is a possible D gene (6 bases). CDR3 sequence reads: CASSQHRELTGELFF. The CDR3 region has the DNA TGTGCCAGCAGCCAACACAGGGAACTTACCGGGGAGCTGTTTTTT.